This T cell receptor (beta chain) was recovered during a study of cytomegalovirus exposure and HLA in healthy donors. The PCR contained 60 Vbeta and 13 Jbeta primers. TCRdb's copy holds only in-frame clones and misses some; the assay was immunoSEQ multiplex PCR. The repertoire holds 100,000 to 150,000 clones, roughly 85% seen once, with more than 3.5% in the top ten. Germline CDR1 is SGDLS and CDR2 is YYNGEE. The length of the CDR3 is 15 residues. V shed 3 bases and J 3 bases; nucleotides not matched to a gene: 5. The chain couples TRBV9 to TRBJ2-2; TRBD2 matches 7 bases. Sequencing input: PBMCs. The TCR originated in a woman between 40 and 50 years old in good health and CMV-seropositive. CDR3 in DNA: TGTGCCAGCAGCGGTGGGGGGGGTTACACCGGGGAGCTGTTTTTT. Translation: CASSGGGGYTGELFF.